These T cell receptor beta chains were read from a single sample in a study of neurological immune-mediated disorders. From the 5' RACE reads, TCRdb called clonotypes with MiXCR, one entry per CDR3 protein. The sample contains 55,000 to 75,000 distinct CDR3 sequences, less than 5.5% of which appear only once. Specimen: PBMCs. These receptors were taken from a woman in her twenties or thirties with multiple sclerosis. Both conserved end residues are part of each CDR3. A D gene is named only where the DNA matches it firmly. Clone size is shown for a subset of rows, as once, few, many or a class of expanded clone.

CDR3	DNA	V	size	J	D
CASSLGSGGNNSPLHF	TGTGCCAGCAGCTTAGGGTCAGGGGGCAACAATTCACCCCTCCACTTT	TRBV7-2	many	TRBJ1-6	TRBD1
CASRVGQFNEKLFF	TGTGCCAGCAGAGTCGGTCAGTTTAATGAAAAACTGTTTTTT	TRBV27	few	TRBJ1-4	NA
CASSATMDHTGELFF	TGTGCCAGCAGTGCAACCATGGACCACACCGGGGAGCTGTTTTTT	TRBV6-4	many	TRBJ2-2	NA
CATSSDRGYLENIQYF	TGTGCCACCAGCAGCGACCGTGGGTATCTGGAAAACATTCAGTACTTC	TRBV15	many	TRBJ2-4	NA
CASSPGTGGLHEQYF	TGTGCCAGCAGTCCAGGGACAGGGGGCTTACACGAGCAGTACTTC	TRBV12-3/TRBV12-4	many	TRBJ2-7	TRBD1
CASSERGSLGEQYF	TGCGCCAGCAGTGAGAGGGGGTCCCTCGGCGAGCAGTACTTC	TRBV10-2	many	TRBJ2-7	NA
CASSEEGREAYEQYF	TGTGCCAGCAGTGAAGAGGGACGTGAGGCCTACGAGCAGTACTTC	TRBV6-1	NA	TRBJ2-7	NA
CASTRDGGVIGIQYF	TGTGCCAGCACCCGGGACGGGGGAGTCATCGGCATTCAGTACTTC	TRBV12-3/TRBV12-4	many	TRBJ2-4	NA
CASSRDSVNYGYTF	TGTGCCAGCTCCCGGGACAGCGTTAATTATGGCTACACCTTC	TRBV19	NA	TRBJ1-2	TRBD1
CASSWGGSNTGELFF	TGTGCCAGCAGCTGGGGTGGCAGCAACACCGGGGAGCTGTTTTTT	TRBV5-5	many	TRBJ2-2	NA
CVSSFGGPEQYF	TGTGTCAGCAGTTTTGGGGGCCCCGAGCAGTACTTC	TRBV12-3/TRBV12-4	few	TRBJ2-7	NA
CASSSGQLLDTQYF	TGCGCCAGCAGCTCGGGACAACTTCTAGATACGCAGTATTTT	TRBV5-1	NA	TRBJ2-3	NA
CSARDGRNQPQHF	TGCAGTGCTAGAGATGGCCGCAATCAGCCCCAGCATTTT	TRBV20-1	NA	TRBJ1-5	NA
CATSDLRQGGTDTQYF	TGTGCCACCAGTGATTTGCGCCAGGGAGGCACAGATACGCAGTATTTT	TRBV24-1	many	TRBJ2-3	NA
CASTTQGLQETQYF	TGCGCCAGTACTACCCAGGGGCTCCAAGAGACCCAGTACTTC	TRBV5-1	many	TRBJ2-5	NA
CASSLETGGKNEQFF	TGCGCCAGCAGCTTGGAAACAGGGGGTAAGAATGAGCAGTTCTTC	TRBV5-1	NA	TRBJ2-1	TRBD1
CASSTRLDASGYGYTF	TGTGCCAGCAGCACCCGCCTGGACGCCTCTGGCTATGGCTACACCTTC	TRBV3-1	many	TRBJ1-2	NA
CSSTRVRADTQYF	TGCAGCTCCACCAGGGTTCGGGCAGATACGCAGTATTTT	TRBV29-1	many	TRBJ2-3	NA
CASSPLAANTEAFF	TGTGCCAGCTCACCACTAGCGGCAAACACTGAAGCTTTCTTT	TRBV18	many	TRBJ1-1	NA
CAIGETGAGGYTF	TGTGCCATCGGCGAGACAGGGGCAGGCGGCTACACCTTC	TRBV10-3	many	TRBJ1-2	TRBD1
CASSFYPLAGAFNEQFF	TGTGCCAGCAGCTTCTATCCACTAGCGGGGGCCTTCAATGAGCAGTTCTTC	TRBV7-3	NA	TRBJ2-1	TRBD2
CASSLGGQNTEAFF	TGCGCCAGCTCTCTAGGGGGCCAGAACACTGAAGCTTTCTTT	TRBV5-1	NA	TRBJ1-1	TRBD1
CASSMPGQGYNEQFF	TGTGCCAGCAGCATGCCGGGACAGGGGTACAATGAGCAGTTCTTC	TRBV5-8	few	TRBJ2-1	TRBD1
CASSPDFYEQYF	TGCGCCAGCAGCCCGGACTTCTACGAGCAGTACTTC	TRBV5-1	few	TRBJ2-7	NA
CASSGTGYVGDTQYF	TGTGCCAGCAGCGGAACAGGGTACGTGGGAGATACGCAGTATTTT	TRBV7-9	many	TRBJ2-3	NA
CASSPGGGGETQYF	TGTGCCAGCAGCCCTGGGGGGGGCGGAGAGACCCAGTACTTC	TRBV7-3	few	TRBJ2-5	NA
CASSSAGVNPYEQYF	TGTGCCAGCAGCTCGGCAGGGGTTAATCCCTACGAGCAGTACTTC	TRBV7-9	many	TRBJ2-7	NA
CASSLPAGEQFF	TGTGCCAGCAGCCTCCCGGCTGGTGAGCAGTTCTTC	TRBV7-9	many	TRBJ2-1	NA
CASSARQGWGNYGYTF	TGTGCCAGCAGCGCCCGACAGGGTTGGGGTAACTATGGCTACACCTTC	TRBV9	many	TRBJ1-2	TRBD1
CASSYDGLGEKLFF	TGTGCCAGCAGTTACGACGGGCTGGGGGAAAAACTGTTTTTT	TRBV6-5	NA	TRBJ1-4	NA
CSARVEGEMYNEQFF	TGCAGTGCTAGAGTGGAGGGAGAAATGTACAATGAGCAGTTCTTC	TRBV20-1	few	TRBJ2-1	NA